This is a list of T cell receptor beta chains from one sample in a study of cytomegalovirus exposure and HLA in healthy donors. Method: immunoSEQ multiplex PCR; TCRdb's copy keeps in-frame clones and lacks some. The data contain some 99,000 clones, roughly 80% of them singletons. The sample taken for sequencing was PBMCs. These receptors all stem from a female donor in good health and CMV-seronegative. Both conserved end residues are part of each CDR3. D genes are given only for firm matches. The listing skips clone size in some rows; elsewhere it reads once, few, many or a size class.

TRBD1	TRBV14	NA	14	TRBJ2-1	TGTGCCAGCAGCCGACAGGGACACTACAATGAGCAGTTCTTC	CASSRQGHYNEQFF
NA	TRBV27	NA	14	TRBJ2-7	TGTGCCAGCAGTTTATCCAGGGGAAGTTACGAGCAGTACTTC	CASSLSRGSYEQYF
TRBD2	TRBV28	NA	16	TRBJ2-3	TGTGCCAGCAGACCAGGCGGCGGGAGGGCCACAGATACGCAGTATTTT	CASRPGGGRATDTQYF
TRBD2	TRBV28	NA	12	TRBJ2-3	TGTGCCAGCAGTTCCTCTAGCGGTTCGCAGTATTTT	CASSSSSGSQYF
NA	TRBV5-6	NA	14	TRBJ1-2	TGTGCCAGCAGCTCGCTTACAGGGCCCTATGGCTACACCTTC	CASSSLTGPYGYTF
TRBD1	TRBV7-9	once	13	TRBJ1-1	TGTTCCAGCAGCTCAACAGGGGGCACTGAAGCTTTCTTT	CSSSSTGGTEAFF
TRBD1	TRBV7-3	NA	14	TRBJ1-2	TGTGCCAGCAGCTTCGACAGGGGAGACTATGGCTACACCTTC	CASSFDRGDYGYTF
NA	TRBV7-6	NA	14	TRBJ1-1	TGTGCCAGCAGCTTAGCAGGGGTGAACACTGAAGCTTTCTTT	CASSLAGVNTEAFF
TRBD2	TRBV11-1	few	14	TRBJ2-5	TGTGCCAGCAGCCATGCGACTAGCAGAGAGACCCAGTACTTC	CASSHATSRETQYF
NA	TRBV19	NA	13	TRBJ1-2	TGTGCCAGTAGTAAACAGGGCGGCGGTGGCTACACCTTC	CASSKQGGGGYTF
TRBD2	TRBV18	NA	16	TRBJ2-3	TGTGCCAGCTCACGAGTAGCGGGAGTAGGCAGTGATACGCAGTATTTT	CASSRVAGVGSDTQYF
NA	TRBV19	once	15	TRBJ1-2	TGTGCCACCAGGTCGGCAGCCCGACCCCTCTATGGCTACACCTTC	CATRSAARPLYGYTF
TRBD1	TRBV10-1	NA	17	TRBJ1-2	TGCGCCAGCAGTGAGATGGACAGGCCGTATTCCCTTTATGGCTACACCTTC	CASSEMDRPYSLYGYTF
NA	TRBV28	NA	15	TRBJ2-7	TGTGCCAGCAGTTCCCTAACAGATTACCAACCCTCGCAGTACTTC	CASSSLTDYQPSQYF
TRBD2	TRBV6-5	NA	13	TRBJ2-3	TGTGCCAGCGGGCGGGAGAGCACAGATACGCAGTATTTT	CASGRESTDTQYF
NA	TRBV4-1	NA	17	TRBJ1-5	TGCGCCAGCAGTGCTGGCGGGGGCCCGAGGGGCAATCAGCCCCAGCATTTT	CASSAGGGPRGNQPQHF
TRBD2	TRBV7-2	NA	18	TRBJ2-3	TGTGCCAGCAGCTTACGGACTGTAGGACTAGCGGATGCAGATACGCAGTATTTT	CASSLRTVGLADADTQYF
NA	TRBV5-5	NA	15	TRBJ1-1	TGTGCCAGCAGCTTAAATAAAGGAAGGGGTACTGAAGCTTTCTTT	CASSLNKGRGTEAFF
TRBD1	TRBV5-5	NA	15	TRBJ1-5	TGTGCCAGCAGCTTGGGTACAGGGGGAGGTCAGCCCCAGCATTTT	CASSLGTGGGQPQHF
TRBD2	TRBV7-3	NA	13	TRBJ2-1	TGTGCCAGCAGCTCAGGACTAGCGGGGGAGCAGTTCTTC	CASSSGLAGEQFF
NA	TRBV27	few	14	TRBJ2-3	TGTGCCAGCAGTATCGGACTACGCACAGATACGCAGTATTTT	CASSIGLRTDTQYF
NA	TRBV18	NA	15	TRBJ1-3	TGTGCCAGCTCACCGCCCCTAAGCTCTGGAAACACCATATATTTT	CASSPPLSSGNTIYF
TRBD1	TRBV10-3	NA	15	TRBJ2-2	TGTGCCATCAGCCGGGGACAGGGGGTTTTCGGGGAGCTGTTTTTT	CAISRGQGVFGELFF
TRBD1	TRBV9	NA	15	TRBJ1-5	TGTGCCAGCAGCGTAGAGGCAGGGGGCGGAGGGCCCCAGCATTTT	CASSVEAGGGGPQHF
NA	TRBV6-5	NA	16	TRBJ2-6	TGTGCCAGCAGTTTGAAACCAGGGTCTGGGGCCAACGTCCTGACTTTC	CASSLKPGSGANVLTF
TRBD1	TRBV27	NA	15	TRBJ2-7	TGTGCCAGCAGCGGACAGGGGCTTGGTATTTACGAGCAGTACTTC	CASSGQGLGIYEQYF
NA	TRBV4-1	NA	17	TRBJ1-5	TGCGCCAGCAGCCAAGGGGCCTCCATCGGCAGCAATCAGCCCCAGCATTTT	CASSQGASIGSNQPQHF
NA	TRBV28	NA	19	TRBJ2-5	TGTGCCAGCAGTTTGGGGCACACACCAGGGTATACGGATCAAGAGACCCAGTACTTC	CASSLGHTPGYTDQETQYF
TRBD1	TRBV5-6	NA	14	TRBJ1-5	TGTGCCAGCAGCTACGGACAGGGGAATCAGCCCCAGCATTTT	CASSYGQGNQPQHF
NA	TRBV10-3	NA	15	TRBJ1-1	TGTGCCATCAGTGAGTCGGGGGGTGTCTCGCCTGAAGCTTTCTTT	CAISESGGVSPEAFF
NA	TRBV7-3	NA	15	TRBJ2-1	TGTGCCAGCAGCTTTCTAGACAGCTCCTACAATGAGCAGTTCTTC	CASSFLDSSYNEQFF
TRBD2	TRBV29-1	once	18	TRBJ2-3	TGCAGCGTTGAGGGGGTTGTCCTAGCGGCCCTCAGGGCAGATACGCAGTATTTT	CSVEGVVLAALRADTQYF